This entry lists 7 T cell receptor beta chains sequenced from one sample in a study of blood T cell repertoires in COVID-19. Sequencing used immunoSEQ multiplex PCR; TCRdb keeps in-frame clones, though not all of them. Among 250,000 to 300,000 clones, 89% were seen once, and the ten largest hold approximately 1.8%. The sample was PBMCs or T cells enriched from blood (not recorded which). Receptor source: a woman aged 55-75 years who had recovered from COVID-19.

This chain connects TRBV6-5 to TRBJ1-3; TRBD1 matches 8 bases. The CDR3 consists of 13 residues. The germline gives CDR1 MNHEY, CDR2 SVGAGI. The V gene end was trimmed by 7 bases and the J gene end by 6 bases; junction bases not matched to a gene: 5. CDR3 loop: CASTRTGQNTIYF. The CDR3 DNA sequence: TGTGCCAGCACTCGGACAGGGCAAAACACCATATATTTT.

V gene TRBV6-5 combines with J gene TRBJ1-4; D might be TRBD1 (6 bases). The germline V gene encodes CDR1 MNHEY and CDR2 SVGAGI. This CDR3 is 15 amino acids long. With 4 bases removed from V and 8 bases from J, the gap between germline ends came to 17 bases. Written as DNA, the CDR3 is TGTGCCAGCAGTTCCAAGGGGGGGTTTGGCGAAAAACTGTTTTTT. Amino acid sequence: CASSSKGGFGEKLFF.

V gene TRBV28 combines with J gene TRBJ1-2; 7 bases are a match to TRBD1. CDR1 is MDHEN, CDR2 SYDVKM, per germline. The CDR3 has 13 residues. The trim removed 11 bases at V and 0 bases at J, leaving 6 bases unmatched. The CDR3, as DNA: TGTGCCGCAGGGGGTTCATCTAACTATGGCTACACCTTC. This gives the protein CAAGGSSNYGYTF.

V gene TRBV9 combines with J gene TRBJ2-1, with D possibly matching TRBD2 (5 bases). V was shortened by 2 bases and J by 4 bases, with 10 bases between the two germline ends. Germline V gene sequence: CDR1 SGDLS, CDR2 YYNGEE. The CDR3 length is 14 residues. Written as DNA, the CDR3 is TGTGCCAGCAGCGTGGCGGGCTTGTACAATGAGCAGTTCTTC. Protein: CASSVAGLYNEQFF.

This sequence joins TRBV9 and TRBJ1-3; D uncertain. The CDR3 length is 15 residues. Trimming cost V 3 bases and J 0 bases, with 10 bases left between them. Germline V lookup: CDR1 SGDLS, CDR2 YYNGEE. The CDR3 sequence is CASSAGYSSGNTIYF. CDR3 DNA sequence: TGTGCCAGCAGCGCAGGTTATAGCTCTGGAAACACCATATATTTT.

The J gene is TRBJ2-1, the V gene TRBV7-6; 14 positions match TRBD2. The CDR3 sequence is 19 residues long. V shed 5 bases, J shed 7 bases, and the junction held 16 bases outside the gene matches. Per the germline V gene, CDR1 is SGHVS and CDR2 is FNYEAQ. The CDR3 nucleotides read TGTGCCAGCAGCAGAATCGGGACTAGCGGGAGTATAAGGGGGAATGAGCAGTTCTTC. This sequence encodes CASSRIGTSGSIRGNEQFF.

The chain couples TRBV5-1 to TRBJ1-4; perhaps TRBD1 as D (6 bases). CDR3 length: 15 residues. Germline V CDR1 and CDR2: SGHRS, YFSETQ. The germline V and J ends were trimmed by 2 bases and 0 bases, with 8 bases remaining between them. The CDR3 here is CASSFEGATNEKLFF. The CDR3 DNA follows: TGCGCCAGCAGCTTCGAGGGGGCAACTAATGAAAAACTGTTTTTT. The complete variable domain, with remaining parts taken from reference TRBV5-1 and TRBJ1-4, reads KAGVTQTPRYLIKTRGQQVTLSCSPISGHRSVSWYQQTPGQGLQFLFEYFSETQRNKGNFPGRFSGRQFSNSRSEMNVSTLELGDSALYLCASSFEGATNEKLFFGSGTQLSVL.